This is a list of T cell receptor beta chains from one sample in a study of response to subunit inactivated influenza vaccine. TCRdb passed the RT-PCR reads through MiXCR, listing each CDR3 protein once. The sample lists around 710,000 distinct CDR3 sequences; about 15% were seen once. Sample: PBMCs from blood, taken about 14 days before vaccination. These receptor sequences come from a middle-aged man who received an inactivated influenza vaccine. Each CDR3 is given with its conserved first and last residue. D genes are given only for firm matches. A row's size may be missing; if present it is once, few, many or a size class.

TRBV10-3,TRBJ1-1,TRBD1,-,TGTGCCATCACCTCCGGGACAGGGAACACTGAAGCTTTCTTT,CAITSGTGNTEAFF
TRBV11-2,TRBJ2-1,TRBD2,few,TGTGCCAGCAGCTTAAATGGGTTTTGGACTAGCGGGGACAATGAGCAGTTCTTC,CASSLNGFWTSGDNEQFF
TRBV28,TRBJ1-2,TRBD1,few,TGTGCCAGCAGTACCCCCGGGACAGGATATATTAACTATGGCTACACCTTC,CASSTPGTGYINYGYTF
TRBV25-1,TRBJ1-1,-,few,TGTGCCAGCAGTGAATGGGGGCCACGGGGCACTGAAGCTTTCTTT,CASSEWGPRGTEAFF
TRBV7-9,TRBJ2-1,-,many,TGTGCCAGCAGCTTAGCCGTTGAGCAGTTCTTC,CASSLAVEQFF
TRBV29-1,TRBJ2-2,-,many,TGCAGCGTGGAGACAAAAGCACAGGGGAACACCGGGGAGCTGTTTTTT,CSVETKAQGNTGELFF
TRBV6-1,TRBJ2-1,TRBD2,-,TGTGCCAGCAAAGGACTAGCGGGGTTCTCCTACAATGAGCAGTTCTTC,CASKGLAGFSYNEQFF
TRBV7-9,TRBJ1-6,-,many,TGTGCCAGCAGCTTAAACCCTAGGGAGCCCCTCCACTTT,CASSLNPREPLHF
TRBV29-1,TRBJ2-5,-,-,TGCAGCGTTGTGTGGAGGGGTATCAGGGAGACCCAGTACTTC,CSVVWRGIRETQYF
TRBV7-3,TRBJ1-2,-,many,TGTGCCAGCAGCTTAGAACAGGGTGGCGGCTACACCTTC,CASSLEQGGGYTF
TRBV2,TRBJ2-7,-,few,TGTGCCAGCACTCGGGACGGAACTTACGAGCAGTACTTC,CASTRDGTYEQYF
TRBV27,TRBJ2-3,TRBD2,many,TGTGCCAGCAGTGCGAGACTAGCGACAGATACGCAGTATTTT,CASSARLATDTQYF
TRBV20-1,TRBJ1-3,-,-,TGCAGTGCTACCCCGAGGTGGAGGGCGAAGACTGGAAACACCATATATTTT,CSATPRWRAKTGNTIYF
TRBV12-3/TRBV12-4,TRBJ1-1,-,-,TGTGCCAGCAGTTTTCACGCAGGCGGCATGAACACTGAAGCTTTCTTT,CASSFHAGGMNTEAFF
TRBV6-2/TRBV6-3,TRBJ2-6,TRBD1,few,TGTGCCAGCAGTTACCCCGGACAGGGGAACTCTGGGGCCAACGTCCTGACTTTC,CASSYPGQGNSGANVLTF
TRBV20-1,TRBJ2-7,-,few,TGCAGTGCAACGATGGCTAGACTTGGGGAGCAGTACTTC,CSATMARLGEQYF
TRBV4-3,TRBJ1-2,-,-,TGCGCCAGCAGCCAAGAGAAAGCTAACTATGGCTACACCTTC,CASSQEKANYGYTF
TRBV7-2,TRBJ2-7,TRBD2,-,TGTGCCAGCAGCGCGATAAATGGACTAGTGGTATCCTACGAGCAGTACTTC,CASSAINGLVVSYEQYF
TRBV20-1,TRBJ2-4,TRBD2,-,TGCAGTGCCGGACTAGCGGGGATGGGGGCCAAAAACATTCAGTACTTC,CSAGLAGMGAKNIQYF
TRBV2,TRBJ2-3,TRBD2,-,TGTGCCAGCAGAGGACTAGCAAATTCCATAGATACGCAGTATTTT,CASRGLANSIDTQYF
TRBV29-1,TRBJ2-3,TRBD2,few,TGCAGCGTTGAAGATCGACTAGCGGTGAGCACAGATACGCAGTATTTT,CSVEDRLAVSTDTQYF
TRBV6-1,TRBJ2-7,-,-,TGTGCCAGTCAGCGTCCTGACTCACCCCTTCGGGAGCAGTACTTC,CASQRPDSPLREQYF
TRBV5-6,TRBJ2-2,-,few,TGTGCCAGCAGCCCGGACAGAGTGGACACCGGGGAGCTGTTTTTT,CASSPDRVDTGELFF
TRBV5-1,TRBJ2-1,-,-,TGCGCCAGCAGCCCTGGGACTGGTGGGTCCTCCAATGAGCAGTTCTTC,CASSPGTGGSSNEQFF
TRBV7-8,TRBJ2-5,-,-,TGTGCCAGCAGCTTCCACCGGGACATGTCGGGAGAGACCCAGTACTTC,CASSFHRDMSGETQYF
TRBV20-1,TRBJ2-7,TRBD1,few,TGCAGTGCTAGAGATCCGGGACAGGGGTCTCGCGAGCAGTACTTC,CSARDPGQGSREQYF
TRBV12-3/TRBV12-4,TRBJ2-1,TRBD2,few,TGTGCCAGCAGAAAGCGGGAGATAGGGAATGAGCAGTTCTTC,CASRKREIGNEQFF
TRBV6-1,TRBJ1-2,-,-,TGTGCCAGCAGTGAAGGTGGTTTAAACTATGGCTACACCTTC,CASSEGGLNYGYTF
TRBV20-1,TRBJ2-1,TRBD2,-,TGCAGTGCTGCCAGGACTAGCGGGGCCTACAATGAGCAGTTCTTC,CSAARTSGAYNEQFF
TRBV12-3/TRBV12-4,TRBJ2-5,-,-,TGTGCCAGCAGTTTAGAGGCGTACCAAGAGACCCAGTACTTC,CASSLEAYQETQYF
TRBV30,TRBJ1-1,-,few,TGTGCCTGGAGCTACCGCGTCACTGAAGCTTTCTTT,CAWSYRVTEAFF
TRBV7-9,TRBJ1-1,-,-,TGTGCCAGCAGCTTAGGGGGCAGACCCGAAGCTTTCTTT,CASSLGGRPEAFF
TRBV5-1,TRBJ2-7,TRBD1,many,TGCGCCAGCAGAACCAGGGACAGGGGAGCCCACGAGCAGTACTTC,CASRTRDRGAHEQYF
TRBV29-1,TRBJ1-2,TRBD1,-,TGCAGCGTTGAAGTTCCAAGGGACAGGGGCTATGGCTACACCTTC,CSVEVPRDRGYGYTF
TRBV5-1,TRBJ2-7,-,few,TGCGCCAGCAGCTTGGGTGTCGGGGGATCCTACGAGCAGTACTTC,CASSLGVGGSYEQYF
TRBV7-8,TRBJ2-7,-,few,TGTGCCAGCAGCGTTAGCCGAACAGGTTACGAGCAGTACTTC,CASSVSRTGYEQYF
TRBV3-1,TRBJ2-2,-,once,TGTGCCAGCAGCCAAGTCACCAGAATAGTTACCGGGGAGCTGTTTTTT,CASSQVTRIVTGELFF
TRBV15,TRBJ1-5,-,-,TGTGCCACCAGCAGAGATGGAGGTTATCAGCCCCAGCATTTT,CATSRDGGYQPQHF
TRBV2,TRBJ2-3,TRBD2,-,TGTGCCAGCAGTGGACTAGCCCTAAGCACAGATACGCAGTATTTT,CASSGLALSTDTQYF
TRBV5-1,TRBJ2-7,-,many,TGCGCCAGCAGCTTCCAGGGACCCTCCTACGAGCAGTACTTC,CASSFQGPSYEQYF
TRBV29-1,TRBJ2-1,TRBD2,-,TGCAGCGTTGGCATCGGGACTAGCGGGGCCAATGAGCAGTTCTTC,CSVGIGTSGANEQFF
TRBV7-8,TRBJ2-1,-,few,TGTGCCAGCACCCCTAGTAAGGGACATTACAATGATCAGTTCTTC,CASTPSKGHYNDQFF
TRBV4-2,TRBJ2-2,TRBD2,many,TGTGCCAGCAGGGTAGCGGGAGGAGGAACCGGGGAGCTGTTTTTT,CASRVAGGGTGELFF
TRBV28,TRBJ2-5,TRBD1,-,TGTGCCAGCAGTACAGGGGGCTCTTGGCAAGAGACCCAGTACTTC,CASSTGGSWQETQYF
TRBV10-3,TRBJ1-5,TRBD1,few,TGTGCCATCAGTTCCCAGGGGGGGTACCAGCCCCAGCATTTT,CAISSQGGYQPQHF
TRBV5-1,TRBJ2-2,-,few,TGCGCCAGCAGAGATGAGCGGTCGGGCGGGGAGCTGTTTTTT,CASRDERSGGELFF
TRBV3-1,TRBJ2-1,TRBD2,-,TGTGCCAGCAGCCAAGATCGGCGGGAGGGGAGCGATGAGCAGTTCTTC,CASSQDRREGSDEQFF
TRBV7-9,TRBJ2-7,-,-,TGTGCCAGCAGCAGTGACAGGTCCCGCTCCTACGAGCAGTACTTC,CASSSDRSRSYEQYF
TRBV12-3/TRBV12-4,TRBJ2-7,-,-,TGTGCCAGCAGTCGTGACTACGTAGGATCCGAGCAGTACTTC,CASSRDYVGSEQYF
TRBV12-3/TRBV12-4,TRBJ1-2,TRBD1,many,TGTGCCAGCAGTAGACAGGGAAATTATGGCTACACCTTC,CASSRQGNYGYTF